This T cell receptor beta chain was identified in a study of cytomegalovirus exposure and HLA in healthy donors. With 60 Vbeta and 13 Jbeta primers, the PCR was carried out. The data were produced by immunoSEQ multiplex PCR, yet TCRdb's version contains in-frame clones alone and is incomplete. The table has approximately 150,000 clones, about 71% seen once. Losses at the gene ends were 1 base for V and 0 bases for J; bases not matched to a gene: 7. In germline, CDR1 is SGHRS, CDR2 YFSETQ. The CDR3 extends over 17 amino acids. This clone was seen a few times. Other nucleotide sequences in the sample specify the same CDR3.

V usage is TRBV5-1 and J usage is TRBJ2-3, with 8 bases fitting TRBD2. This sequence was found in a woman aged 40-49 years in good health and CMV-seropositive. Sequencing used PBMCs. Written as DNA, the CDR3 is TGCGCCAGCAGCTTGAGTTGGGCTAGCGGGAGCACAGATACGCAGTATTTT. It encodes CASSLSWASGSTDTQYF.